This is a list of T cell receptor beta chains from one sample in a study of spatial heterogeneity in lung cancer. One entry per CDR3 protein results from TCRdb running MiXCR on the 5' RACE reads. The profile shows about 52,000 distinct CDR3 sequences, 7.4% of them singletons. The source was PBMCs, collected at follow-up. These receptor sequences come from a female donor with early-stage non-small cell lung cancer. Both conserved end residues are part of each CDR3. Clone size is shown for a subset of rows, as once, few, many or a class of expanded clone.

v_call	j_call	clone_size	cdr3_aa
TRBV6-2/TRBV6-3	TRBJ2-7	many	CASRDPGTGGEHEQYF
TRBV10-2	TRBJ2-7	many	CASTSQRGPYEQYF
TRBV7-9	TRBJ2-5	few	CASSTPGLAGSSQETQYF
TRBV20-1	TRBJ2-3	many	CSARGLAGVGKTDTQYF
TRBV5-8	TRBJ1-5	few	CASSLDRKTPQHF
TRBV15	TRBJ1-2	few	CATSRGPGRDNYGYTF
TRBV12-3/TRBV12-4	TRBJ2-1	many	CASSQATQSNEQFF
TRBV3-1	TRBJ2-1	.	CASRQDIRDRGRSSYNEQFF
TRBV5-1	TRBJ1-5	.	CASSLGSSGNQPQHF
TRBV12-3/TRBV12-4	TRBJ2-5	many	CASSRWGTAQETQYF
TRBV5-1	TRBJ1-2	.	CASRSGEGYGYTF
TRBV18	TRBJ1-5	.	CASSLGPNQPQHF
TRBV29-1	TRBJ2-1	many	CSVEDPGLAGSEQFF
TRBV6-2/TRBV6-3	TRBJ2-5	few	CASTRWGGPEGETQYF
TRBV6-5	TRBJ2-7	many	CASSDQTRRLDEQYF
TRBV7-9	TRBJ2-2	many	CASTPGFANGGELFF
TRBV3-1	TRBJ2-1	few	CASSPPGGGLYNEQFF
TRBV24-1	TRBJ2-6	many	CATSDPPGTLSSGANVLTF
TRBV5-1	TRBJ1-1	.	CASSPGGASNTEAFF
TRBV20-1	TRBJ1-5	.	CSPNRVNQPQHF
TRBV7-2	TRBJ1-6	.	CASSLKPNSPLHF
TRBV7-2	TRBJ1-6	many	CASSSYGGTYNSPLHF